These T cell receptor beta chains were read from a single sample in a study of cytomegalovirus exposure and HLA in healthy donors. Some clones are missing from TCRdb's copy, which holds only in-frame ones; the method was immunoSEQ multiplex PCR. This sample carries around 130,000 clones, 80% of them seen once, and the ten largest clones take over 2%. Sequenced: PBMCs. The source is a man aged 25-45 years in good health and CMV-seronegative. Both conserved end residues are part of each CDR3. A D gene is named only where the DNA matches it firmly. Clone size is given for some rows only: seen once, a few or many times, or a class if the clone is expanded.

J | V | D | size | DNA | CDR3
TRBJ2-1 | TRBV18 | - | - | TGTGCCAGCTCACCGCGGAAGAGGGATGAGCAGTTCTTC | CASSPRKRDEQFF
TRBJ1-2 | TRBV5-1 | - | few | TGCGCCAGCAGTCCAGACGGACTATACGTTGATGGCTACACCTTC | CASSPDGLYVDGYTF
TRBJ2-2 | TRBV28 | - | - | TGTGCCAGCAATGGGAGGCCCAACACCGGGGAGCTGTTTTTT | CASNGRPNTGELFF
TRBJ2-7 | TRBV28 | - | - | TGTGCCAGCAGATCCCTTGGCGGGACCTACGAGCAGTACTTC | CASRSLGGTYEQYF
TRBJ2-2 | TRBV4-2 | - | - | TGTGCCAGCAGCCAGTCTCTGACAGTTAGGGAGCTGTTTTTT | CASSQSLTVRELFF
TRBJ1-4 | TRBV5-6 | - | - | TGTGCCAGCAGCTTTAGAGATAATGAAAAACTGTTTTTT | CASSFRDNEKLFF
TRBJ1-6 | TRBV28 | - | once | TGTGCCAGCAGCTTCGGACGCCTAGGGGTTGATTCACCCCTCCACTTT | CASSFGRLGVDSPLHF
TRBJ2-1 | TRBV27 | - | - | TGTGCCAGCAGAAAGGGGAGGTCCTACAATGAGCAGTTCTTC | CASRKGRSYNEQFF
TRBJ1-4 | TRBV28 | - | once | TGTGCCAGCAGTCCATCAATACGGAGTGAAAAACTGTTTTTT | CASSPSIRSEKLFF
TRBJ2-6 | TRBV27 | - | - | TGTGCCAGCAGCCAAGACCCCAACTCTGGGGCCAACGGCCTGACTTTC | CASSQDPNSGANGLTF
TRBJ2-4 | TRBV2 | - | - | TGTGCCAGCAGTGAAGGGCCGGGGATAGCCAAAAACATTCAGTACTTC | CASSEGPGIAKNIQYF
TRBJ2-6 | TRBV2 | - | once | TGTGCCAGCAGGGAGGGGTTTGCTGGGGCCAACGTCCTGACTTTC | CASREGFAGANVLTF
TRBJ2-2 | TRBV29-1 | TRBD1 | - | TGCAGCGGGTCTTCAGGGGGCTCCGGGGAGCTGTTTTTT | CSGSSGGSGELFF
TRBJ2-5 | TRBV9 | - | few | TGTGCCAGCAGCGTAGGAGAAGAGACCCAGTACTTC | CASSVGEETQYF
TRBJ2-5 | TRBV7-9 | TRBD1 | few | TGTGCCAGCAGCTTTCCTGGACAGGGAGCTGCTGAGACCCAGTACTTC | CASSFPGQGAAETQYF
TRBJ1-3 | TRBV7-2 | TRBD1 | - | TGTGCCAGCAGCCAGGGGGCGCGAAACACCATATATTTT | CASSQGARNTIYF
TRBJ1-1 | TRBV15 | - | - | TGTGCCACCCGGCGGCGGGTACCAACCACTGAAGCTTTCTTT | CATRRRVPTTEAFF
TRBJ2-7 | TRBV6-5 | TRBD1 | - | TGTGCCAGCAGCTACCCAGTGGGGACAGGTACCTACGAGCAGTACTTC | CASSYPVGTGTYEQYF
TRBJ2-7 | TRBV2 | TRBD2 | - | TGTGCCACCCAGGGACTAGCGGGGTCTGAGCAGTACTTC | CATQGLAGSEQYF
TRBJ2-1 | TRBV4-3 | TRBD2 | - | TGCGCCAGCAGCCGTTGGACTAGCGGGGGGGCGGAGGACAATGAGCAGTTCTTC | CASSRWTSGGAEDNEQFF
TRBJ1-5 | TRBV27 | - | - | TGTGCCAGCAGTTTAGGATCAGGTTCTCAGCCCCAGCATTTT | CASSLGSGSQPQHF
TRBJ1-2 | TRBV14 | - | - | TGTGCCAGCAGCCAAGATTATTCAACAGGGCCCCCCTCCTATGGCTACACCTTC | CASSQDYSTGPPSYGYTF
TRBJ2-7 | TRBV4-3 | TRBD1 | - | TGCGCCAGCAGCCAAGATCAGGGGGCCTCCTACGAGCAGTACTTC | CASSQDQGASYEQYF
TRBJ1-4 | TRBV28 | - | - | TGTGCCAGCAGTCGCGGCGGGGGCAGACCTAATGAAAAACTGTTTTTT | CASSRGGGRPNEKLFF
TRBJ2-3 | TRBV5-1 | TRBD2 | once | TGCGCCAGCTTAGGGACTAGCGGGGTCACAGATACGCAGTATTTT | CASLGTSGVTDTQYF
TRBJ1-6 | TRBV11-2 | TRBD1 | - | TGTGCCAGCAGCCTAGTACAGGGGCGGGGGGCACGCTTT | CASSLVQGRGARF
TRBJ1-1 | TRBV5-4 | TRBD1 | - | TGTGCCAGCAGATTGGGGTACCGGGACAGGGTCACGCCGAACACTGAAGCTTTCTTT | CASRLGYRDRVTPNTEAFF
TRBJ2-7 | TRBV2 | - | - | TGTGCCAGCTACTTGGGTCCGATAGCGGAGCAGTACTTC | CASYLGPIAEQYF
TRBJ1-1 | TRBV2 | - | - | TGTGCCAGCAGTGAAACGCGGCAACTAAACACTGAAGCTTTCTTT | CASSETRQLNTEAFF
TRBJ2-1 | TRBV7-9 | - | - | TGTGCCAGCAGCTTCCCCCTAGCCCAAGCCGACAATGAGCAGTTCTTC | CASSFPLAQADNEQFF
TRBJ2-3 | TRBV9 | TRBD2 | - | TGTGCCAGCAGCGTAGGAACTAGCGGGGGCCTTACAGATACGCAGTATTTT | CASSVGTSGGLTDTQYF
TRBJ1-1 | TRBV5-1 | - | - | TGCGCCAGCAGCTTGGGATCAGGGAACACTGAAGCTTTCTTT | CASSLGSGNTEAFF
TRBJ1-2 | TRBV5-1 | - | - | TGCGCCAGCAGCGCGACAGAACACTATGGCTACACCTTC | CASSATEHYGYTF
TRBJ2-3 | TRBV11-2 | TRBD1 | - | TGTGCCAGCAGCCCGACCAAGGACAGGCGGAACACAGATACGCAGTATTTT | CASSPTKDRRNTDTQYF
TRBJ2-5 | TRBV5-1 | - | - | TGCGCCAGCAGCGCGGAAGGGGGGGGGACCCAGTACTTC | CASSAEGGGTQYF
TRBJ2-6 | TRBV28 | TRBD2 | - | TGTGCCAGCAGCCTCGGGGGGAGGGCTGGGGCCAACGTCCTGACTTTC | CASSLGGRAGANVLTF
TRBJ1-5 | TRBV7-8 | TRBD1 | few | TGTGCCAGCAGCCCACAGGGACAGGGGGATCAGCCCCAGCATTTT | CASSPQGQGDQPQHF
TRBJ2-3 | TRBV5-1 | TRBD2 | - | TGCGCCAGCAGCCCCTCTAGCGGGCACGGCACAGATACGCAGTATTTT | CASSPSSGHGTDTQYF
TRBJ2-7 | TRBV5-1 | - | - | TGCGCCAGCAGCTTGGCGGCAGGGGCCCCCTACGAGCAGTACTTC | CASSLAAGAPYEQYF
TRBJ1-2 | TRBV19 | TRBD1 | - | TGTGCCAGTAGCGTTGTGCCAGGGGGCCGAGGCTACACCTTC | CASSVVPGGRGYTF